A single sample gave rise to the 16 T cell receptor beta chains below, sequenced in a study of vaccination and CD4 T cells after COVID-19. The study sequenced cultured CD4+ T cell DNA using the Oncomine TCR Beta short-read assay. TCRdb used MiXCR to reprocess the PCR reads, holding one entry per CDR3 protein. There are around 20,000 distinct CDR3 sequences in the sample; 26% occur only once, and 11% lies in the top ten. Treatment meaning: roughly ten-day PBMC culture with coronavirus spike peptide pools or control peptides (ViraFEST assay). Their cognate antigens are unknown. Sequencing was carried out using cultured CD4+ T cells from blood. These receptors were collected from a human donor with COVID-19.

This clonotype was seen a few times. The chain recombines TRBV27 with TRBJ2-7, with no clear D. The CDR3 loop spans 14 amino acids. V gave up 2 bases and J gave up 2 bases, with 10 bases separating them. In germline, CDR1 is MNHEY, CDR2 SMNVEV (reference sequence). Here the CDR3 DNA reads TGTGCCAGCAGTTTAAATCTGGGTCCCTACGAGCAGTACTTC. Protein sequence: CASSLNLGPYEQYF.

CDR3 in amino acids: CSALTTGAGNSPLHF. Here the CDR3 DNA reads TGCAGTGCTTTGACTACCGGGGCTGGGAATTCACCCCTCCACTTT. The chain carries TRBV20-1 and TRBJ1-6, with D possibly matching TRBD1 (5 bases). The CDR3 length is 15 residues. Trimming stripped 5 bases from V and 7 bases from J, with 18 bases between. The germline CDR1 and CDR2 sequences are DFQATT and SNEGSKA (reference sequence).

The chain joins TRBV11-2 to TRBJ2-5; 12 bases match TRBD2. CDR1 and CDR2 from the germline V gene are SGHAT and FQNNGV. The CDR3 is 16 residues long. V was pared by 1 base and J by 4 bases, with 4 bases of the junction left unmatched. CDR3 amino acids: CASSLVLAGGLETQYF. The CDR3, as DNA: TGTGCCAGCAGCTTAGTACTAGCGGGGGGTCTAGAGACCCAGTACTTC.

The chain recombines TRBV7-3 with TRBJ2-2; TRBD2 matches at 9 bases. Germline CDR1 reads SGHTA; CDR2 reads FQGTGA. The CDR3 totals 17 residues. V shed 5 bases and J 5 bases; nucleotides not matched to a gene: 12. The CDR3 spells CASSPIPGLARTGELFF. CDR3 sequence (DNA): TGTGCCAGCAGCCCGATACCGGGACTAGCTCGGACCGGGGAGCTGTTTTTT.

The chain joins TRBV7-9 to TRBJ1-4, with D uncertain. The CDR3 runs to 14 residues. V was clipped by 1 base and J by 4 bases, with 7 bases between them. In germline, CDR1 is SEHNR, CDR2 FQNEAQ (reference sequence). The CDR3 is CASSLGQLNEKLFF. CDR3 nucleotide sequence: TGTGCCAGCAGCTTAGGGCAGCTTAATGAAAAACTGTTTTTT.

The chain is built from TRBV6-7 and TRBJ1-2; D call uncertain. TRBV6-7 is reported as an ORF; its role is uncertain. V lost 6 bases and J lost 3, with 23 bases in between. The CDR3 contains 17 residues. DNA of the CDR3: TGTGCCAGCAGCTCCGGTGGGGTAAGAATTAGCGACTATGGCTACACCTTC. This encodes CASSSGGVRISDYGYTF.

The J gene is TRBJ1-5, the V gene TRBV18; the D is unclear. The CDR3 covers 14 residues. Trimming removed 3 bases at V and 4 bases at J, with 10 bases between. The germline V gene has CDR1 KGHSH and CDR2 LQKENI. Written as DNA, the CDR3 is TGTGCCAGCTCACCTGGAGACAAAAATCAGCCCCAGCATTTT. Its translation is CASSPGDKNQPQHF.

This chain joins TRBV7-9 and TRBJ2-3; 8 positions agree with TRBD1. The CDR3 totals 15 residues. V lost 7 bases to trimming and J lost 5 bases; unmatched junction nucleotides: 11. CDR1 SEHNR and CDR2 FQNEAQ come from the germline V gene (reference sequence). Written as DNA, the CDR3 is TGTGCCAGCAACAAGCCCCAGGGGGCGGGAGATACGCAGTATTTT. The encoded protein is CASNKPQGAGDTQYF.

The chain employs TRBV7-3 and TRBJ2-7; D is undetermined. The V gene's germline CDR1 is SGHTA and CDR2 FQGTGA. CDR3 size: 13 residues. Trimming took 0 bases from V and 6 from J, leaving 9 bases between them. CDR3 bases: TGTGCCAGCAGCTTAACGGCCGGGTTCGAGCAGTACTTC. Protein sequence: CASSLTAGFEQYF.

In regard to this clonotype: With a much larger clone just one base away, this may be a read error. The gene calls are TRBV7-6 and TRBJ1-5; a possible D gene is TRBD1 (6 bases). CDR3 length: 14 amino acids. CDR1 and CDR2 (germline): SGHVS, FNYEAQ. The CDR3 reads CTSSLAGQGQPQHF. The CDR3, as DNA: TGTACCAGCAGCTTAGCGGGACAAGGCCAGCCCCAGCATTTT.

This chain joins TRBV6-1 and TRBJ2-3; tentative D call: TRBD2 (5 bases). V dropped 6 bases and J dropped 4 bases, with 23 bases sitting between them. There are 17 residues in the CDR3. The germline CDR1 and CDR2 sequences are MNHNS and SASEGT. The CDR3 here is CASSVDTRGLESDTQYF. The CDR3 nucleotides read TGTGCCAGCAGCGTCGATACCCGGGGTCTGGAATCAGATACGCAGTATTTT.

The chain employs TRBV28 and TRBJ2-5; 8 nucleotides agree with TRBD2. V shed 6 bases, J shed 5 bases, and the junction held 17 bases outside the gene matches. The germline CDR1 and CDR2 sequences are MDHEN and SYDVKM. CDR3 length: 17 amino acids. The DNA of the CDR3 is TGTGCCAGCAGACCTCGCGGGGGGAAGGTCCTCTGGGAGACCCAGTACTTC. Translating it yields CASRPRGGKVLWETQYF.

In this sample, this clonotype is medium-sized (0.01 to 0.1%). V and J are TRBV20-1 and TRBJ1-1; D is possibly TRBD1 (6 bases). Trimming left V 6 bases short and J 7 bases short, with 15 bases between. CDR3 length: 12 amino acids. Per germline, CDR1 DFQATT and CDR2 SNEGSKA (reference sequence). CDR3 protein: CSAGGGTREAFF. In nucleotides, the CDR3 is TGCAGTGCAGGAGGGGGGACTCGTGAAGCTTTCTTT.

This clonotype has only a few counts. The J gene is TRBJ2-7, the V gene TRBV12-3 or TRBV12-4; 8 bases line up with TRBD1. Trimming took 5 bases from V and 2 from J; bases not matched to a gene: 2. This CDR3 comprises 13 residues. CDR3 sequence (DNA): TGTGCCAGCAGTCCACAGGGGGCCTACGAGCAGTACTTC. Translation: CASSPQGAYEQYF.

This clonotype has only a few counts. The gene calls are TRBV30 and TRBJ2-1; possibly TRBD2 for D (6 bases). The CDR3 contains 12 residues. The germline gives CDR1 GTSNPN, CDR2 SVGIG (reference sequence). Trimming shortened V by 5 bases and J by 9 bases, and 14 bases separated the two germline ends. The CDR3 nucleotides are TGTGCCTGGTTGGGGGGTTCGATTGAGCAGTTCTTC. Protein: CAWLGGSIEQFF. The full variable domain, in which reference TRBV30 and TRBJ2-1 provide the parts outside the CDR3, is SQTIHQWPATLVQPVGSPLSLECTVEGTSNPNLYWYRQAAGRGLQLLFYSVGIGQISSEVPQNLSASRPQDRQFILSSKKLLLSDSGFYLCAWLGGSIEQFFGPGTRLTVL.

A few counts support this clonotype. This chain uses TRBV7-9 with TRBJ1-4, with D maybe TRBD1 (5 bases). Germline values: CDR1 SEHNR, CDR2 FQNEAQ (reference sequence). The V end was cut by 5 bases, the J end by 4 bases, with 14 bases between. This CDR3 contains 15 residues. The CDR3 here is CASSVFGGDNEKLFF. The CDR3 DNA reads as TGTGCCAGCAGCGTTTTTGGGGGGGATAATGAAAAACTGTTTTTT.